The 27 T cell receptor beta chains given below trace back to one sample, sequenced in a study of blood T cell repertoires in COVID-19. Sequencing was performed with immunoSEQ multiplex PCR; in TCRdb, only in-frame clones are kept and a portion is missing. The repertoire holds about 64,000 clones, with around 90% as singletons. Source material: PBMCs or T cells enriched from blood (not recorded which). Receptors originate from a woman in her thirties or forties who had recovered from COVID-19.

This clone was observed a few times. DNA of the CDR3: TGTGCCAGCAGCTCAGAACAGGGGACAGACACTGAAGCTTTCTTT. Its protein is CASSSEQGTDTEAFF. The chain combines TRBV7-6 with TRBJ1-1, with 7 nucleotides matching TRBD1. The V and J ends lost 4 bases and 3 bases, in that order; junction bases with no gene match: 8. CDR3 size: 15 residues. Germline CDR1 SGHVS, CDR2 FNYEAQ. Full variable domain (missing parts from reference TRBV7-6 and TRBJ1-1): GAGVSQSPRYKVTKRGQDVALRCDPISGHVSLYWYRQALGQGPEFLTYFNYEAQQDKSGLPNDRFSAERPEGSISTLTIQRTEQRDSAMYRCASSSEQGTDTEAFFGQGTRLTVV.

The chain recombines TRBV29-1 with TRBJ1-1, with D perhaps matching TRBD1 (5 bases). Germline V lookup: CDR1 SQVTM, CDR2 ANQGSEA. V was cut by 6 bases and J by 2 bases, with 16 bases left in between. The length of the CDR3 is 14 residues. In DNA, the CDR3 is TGCAGCGTCAGCCAGGGTCCCAGCAACACTGAAGCTTTCTTT. The encoded protein is CSVSQGPSNTEAFF. The whole variable domain, remainder taken from reference TRBV29-1 and TRBJ1-1, is SAVISQKPSRDICQRGTSLTIQCQVDSQVTMMFWYRQQPGQSLTLIATANQGSEATYESGFVIDKFPISRPNLTFSTLTVSNMSPEDSSIYLCSVSQGPSNTEAFFGQGTRLTVV.

The chain recombines TRBV15 with TRBJ2-3; the D is unclear. The CDR3 has 15 amino acids. V was clipped by 0 bases and J by 0 bases, with 7 bases between them. Germline loops: CDR1 LNHNV, CDR2 YYDKDF (reference sequence). This CDR3 reads CATSRDFQSTDTQYF. For the CDR3, the DNA is TGTGCCACCAGCAGAGATTTCCAGAGCACAGATACGCAGTATTTT. Full variable domain (rest looked up from reference TRBV15 and TRBJ2-3): DAMVIQNPRYQVTQFGKPVTLSCSQTLNHNVMYWYQQKSSQAPKLLFHYYDKDFNNEADTPDNFQSRRPNTSFCFLDIRSPGLGDTAMYLCATSRDFQSTDTQYFGPGTRLTVL.

This chain links TRBV11-2 with TRBJ2-3, with 9 bases aligning to TRBD2. CDR1 is SGHAT, CDR2 FQNNGV, per germline. The CDR3 extends over 15 amino acids. Losses at the gene ends were 2 bases for V and 4 bases for J; bases not matched to a gene: 4. Here the CDR3 reads CASSLLGGGADTQYF. In nucleotides, the CDR3 is TGTGCCAGCAGCTTACTTGGCGGGGGGGCAGATACGCAGTATTTT.

The rearrangement uses TRBV15 and TRBJ2-7; 7 positions agree with TRBD2. V lost 0 bases and J lost 6; bases outside the gene matches: 2. Germline lookup yields CDR1 LNHNV and CDR2 YYDKDF (reference sequence). The CDR3 spans 13 residues. CDR3: CATSRDTGGEQYF. The DNA for the CDR3 is TGTGCCACCAGCAGAGATACGGGGGGCGAGCAGTACTTC.

The CDR3 sequence is CASSFSPDGEAFF. In DNA form, the CDR3 reads TGTGCCAGCAGTTTCTCCCCTGACGGGGAAGCTTTCTTT. The V gene is TRBV12-3 or TRBV12-4, the J gene TRBJ1-1, with D uncertain. Trimming shortened V by 3 bases and J by 8 bases, and 13 bases separated the two germline ends. This CDR3 contains 13 residues.

In DNA form, the CDR3 reads TGTGCCAGCAGCGAAAACAGGGGGCCCTATGGCTACACCTTC. The encoded protein is CASSENRGPYGYTF. The chain carries TRBV7-2 and TRBJ1-2; 9 bases agree with TRBD1. The CDR3 sequence is 14 residues long. Germline loops: CDR1 SGHTA, CDR2 FQGNSA. The junction had 5 bases not matched to a gene; V was cut back by 5 bases and J by 4 bases.

The chain combines TRBV29-1 with TRBJ2-2; 11 positions agree with TRBD1. The CDR3 has 16 residues. The J segment lost 4 bases and the V segment lost 1 base, leaving 5 bases of the junction unmatched. Germline V gene sequence: CDR1 SQVTM, CDR2 ANQGSEA. CDR3 residues: CSVEGDRGSGTGELFF. DNA of the CDR3: TGCAGCGTTGAAGGGGACAGGGGGTCGGGCACCGGGGAGCTGTTTTTT.

This rearrangement joins TRBV11-3 to TRBJ2-3; 8 bases fit TRBD2. V was clipped by 0 bases and J by 1 base; unmatched bases: 0. Germline V CDR1 and CDR2: SGHNT, YENEEA. CDR3 length equals 15 residues. This chain's CDR3 is CASSLDGGGTDTQYF. In DNA, the CDR3 is TGTGCCAGCAGCTTAGACGGGGGGGGCACAGATACGCAGTATTTT.

The V and J genes are TRBV7-6 and TRBJ1-6; tentative D call: TRBD1 (6 bases). The CDR3 totals 15 residues. The ends were cut back, 1 base at V and 5 bases at J, with 9 bases in the middle. Looked up from germline, CDR1 is SGHVS and CDR2 is FNYEAQ. The CDR3 reads CASSLGQDDNSPLHF. In DNA, the CDR3 is TGTGCCAGCAGCTTAGGACAGGACGATAATTCACCCCTCCACTTT.

This clone was seen a single time. J is TRBJ2-5 and V is TRBV2; TRBD2 might be the D (6 bases). The CDR3 loop spans 12 amino acids. Trimming took 6 bases from V and 6 from J, leaving 11 bases between them. Germline loops: CDR1 SNHLY, CDR2 FYNNEI. CDR3 DNA: TGTGCCAGCAGGAGGAGGGAACAGACCCAGTACTTC. This encodes CASRRREQTQYF.

The chain employs TRBV3-1 (or the pseudogene TRBV3-2) and TRBJ1-4, with D unclear. The CDR3 spans 13 residues. V shed 1 base and J shed 7 bases, with 7 bases lying between them. Germline CDR1 reads LGHDT; CDR2 reads YNNKEL (reference sequence). The CDR3 loop is CASSQGAAEKLFF. CDR3 DNA sequence: TGTGCCAGCAGCCAAGGGGCTGCTGAAAAACTGTTTTTT.

The V gene is TRBV6-5, the J gene TRBJ1-2; 7 bases agree with TRBD1. The germline gives CDR1 MNHEY, CDR2 SVGAGI. The CDR3 extends over 12 amino acids. V shed 10 bases, J shed 3 bases, and the junction held 5 bases outside the gene matches. CDR3 in DNA: TGTGCCACCACAGGGGTGTACTATGGCTACACCTTC. Residues: CATTGVYYGYTF.

The rearrangement joins TRBV10-3 to TRBJ1-2, with D possibly being TRBD1 (6 bases). Germline lookup yields CDR1 ENHRY and CDR2 SYGVKD. Trimming took 1 base from V and 6 from J, leaving 6 bases between them. The CDR3 is made up of 12 amino acids. The CDR3 bases are TGTGCCATCAGTGAGTACAGGGATGGCTACACCTTC. Its protein product is CAISEYRDGYTF.

The rearrangement joins TRBV18 to TRBJ1-1; D may be TRBD1 (6 bases). Trimming removed 3 bases from V and 6 bases from J, with 11 bases in between. CDR1 and CDR2 (germline): KGHSH, LQKENI. There are 13 residues in the CDR3. CDR3 DNA sequence: TGTGCCAGCTCACCGAAAGACAGGTCTGAAGCTTTCTTT. Its translation: CASSPKDRSEAFF.

The chain recombines TRBV4-1 with TRBJ2-3; tentative D call: TRBD1 (6 bases). CDR3 size: 15 residues. V lost 1 base and J lost 1, with 9 bases in between. Germline-derived CDR1 and CDR2 are MGHRA and YSYEKL. CDR3 nucleotide sequence: TGCGCCAGCAGCCAAGTACAGGGAGGCACAGATACGCAGTATTTT. Its protein is CASSQVQGGTDTQYF.

The chain recombines TRBV2 with TRBJ2-2; a possible D gene is TRBD2 (6 bases). V lost 7 bases and J 0 bases, leaving 12 bases between the germline ends. The CDR3 covers 15 residues. Germline CDR1 SNHLY, CDR2 FYNNEI. CDR3 protein: CASTEDYTNTGELFF. The CDR3 DNA sequence: TGTGCCAGCACCGAGGACTATACGAACACCGGGGAGCTGTTTTTT.

The gene calls are TRBV27 and TRBJ1-1; unclear D gene. There are 12 residues in the CDR3. CDR1 is MNHEY, CDR2 SMNVEV, per germline (reference sequence). The germline V and J ends were trimmed by 8 bases and 1 base, with 8 bases remaining between them. The CDR3 reads CASAEGNTEAFF. Written as DNA, the CDR3 is TGTGCCAGCGCCGAGGGGAACACTGAAGCTTTCTTT.

J is TRBJ1-4 and V is TRBV24-1; 9 nucleotides agree with TRBD1. The CDR3 totals 16 residues. V lost 2 bases and J lost 8; bases outside the gene matches: 8. CDR1 and CDR2 (germline): KGHDR, SFDVKD. The CDR3 reads CATSDSRGQGGEKLFF. DNA for the CDR3: TGTGCCACCAGTGATTCGAGGGGACAGGGAGGCGAAAAACTGTTTTTT.

V gene TRBV9 combines with J gene TRBJ2-7; possibly TRBD2 for D (6 bases). Per the germline V gene, CDR1 is SGDLS and CDR2 is YYNGEE. V was trimmed by 0 bases and J by 3 bases, leaving 16 bases between them. The CDR3 extends over 16 amino acids. The CDR3 bases are TGTGCCAGCAGCGTAGGGGCGGCGGGATTGAACTACGAGCAGTACTTC. Translated: CASSVGAAGLNYEQYF.

The rearrangement links TRBV15 to TRBJ1-5; no clear D gene. The CDR3 has 12 amino acids. CDR1 is LNHNV, CDR2 YYDKDF, per germline (reference sequence). The V end was cut by 1 base, the J end by 5 bases, with 3 bases between. This CDR3 reads CATSRVDQPQHF. CDR3 nucleotide sequence: TGTGCCACCAGCAGAGTAGATCAGCCCCAGCATTTT.

The genes are TRBV6-5 and TRBJ1-5; 7 bases agree with TRBD1. The ends lost 5 bases at V and 5 bases at J; junction bases unmatched: 6. Germline V gene sequence: CDR1 MNHEY, CDR2 SVGAGI. This CDR3 is built from 14 residues. CDR3 coding DNA: TGTGCCAGCAGTAGCCGACAGGGCGATCAGCCCCAGCATTTT. This translates into CASSSRQGDQPQHF.

V and J are TRBV5-1 and TRBJ2-1, with a weak D call TRBD2 (6 bases). The CDR3 is 14 amino acids. Germline-derived CDR1 and CDR2 are SGHRS and YFSETQ. Trimming removed 2 bases at V and 8 bases at J, with 14 bases between. CDR3 DNA sequence: TGCGCCAGCAGCTTTGAAACGCGGGGCGATGAGCAGTTCTTC. Its translation: CASSFETRGDEQFF.

The chain joins TRBV4-1 to TRBJ1-1; no clear D. Per the germline V gene, CDR1 is MGHRA and CDR2 is YSYEKL. This CDR3 region has 15 residues. The V end lost 1 base, the J end lost 0 bases, and 9 bases lay between the germline ends. DNA for the CDR3: TGCGCCAGCAGCCAAGTGGAGGAGATGAACACTGAAGCTTTCTTT. Translating gives CASSQVEEMNTEAFF.

This sequence joins TRBV19 and TRBJ2-7; a weak D match, TRBD1 (5 bases). Looked up from germline, CDR1 is LNHDA and CDR2 is SQIVND (reference sequence). The CDR3 has 13 residues. V was pared by 8 bases and J by 1 base, with 12 bases between. CDR3: CASRGPGSYEQYF. In DNA, the CDR3 is TGTGCCAGTCGAGGCCCAGGGTCCTACGAGCAGTACTTC.

The chain recombines TRBV27 with TRBJ1-1, with D uncertain. Germline CDR1 is MNHEY and CDR2 is SMNVEV (reference sequence). Trimming shortened V by 7 bases and J by 7 bases, and 19 bases separated the two germline ends. This CDR3 has 14 amino acids. The CDR3 loop is CASTPSRVSDEAFF. The DNA for the CDR3 is TGTGCCAGCACTCCGAGTCGGGTGTCCGATGAAGCTTTCTTT.

The rearrangement uses TRBV12-3 or TRBV12-4 and TRBJ1-1; D gene ambiguous. The V and J ends lost 4 bases and 1 base respectively, with 7 bases between them. The CDR3 contains 13 residues. For the CDR3, the DNA is TGTGCCAGCAGTTCGGGATGGAACACTGAAGCTTTCTTT. This translates into CASSSGWNTEAFF.